Here is one TCR beta chain with its context. These data belong to a study of sequential checkpoint blockade in melanoma. Germline V gives CDR1 MNHNY, CDR2 SVGAGI (reference sequence). Trimming cost V 3 bases and J 6 bases, with 7 bases left between them. The CDR3 runs 12 residues. Treatment meaning: randomized to nivolumab then ipilimumab (arm A) or the reverse (arm B). Sorted cells were live CD3+CD8+, lacking CD19 and CD56, from PBMCs. Here immunoSEQ multiplex PCR was the method, and the copy in TCRdb shows in-frame clones only, minus some. The sample lists 15,000 to 20,000 clones, 70% occurring once.

The receptor's source is a human donor with melanoma. The sequencing used CD8+ T cells sorted from blood (inferred from file names), collected from a patient given nivolumab and ipilimumab in sequence. The V call is TRBV6-6, the J call TRBJ2-3; D gene ambiguous. DNA for the CDR3: TGTGCCAGCAGTTATCAGTCGGATACGCAGTATTTT. Translation: CASSYQSDTQYF.